These 24 T cell receptor beta chains came from one sample sequenced in a study of preoperative IRX-2 immunotherapy in early breast cancer. The treatment here: preoperative locoregional IRX-2 cytokine immunotherapy. TCRdb's copy holds only in-frame clones and misses some; the assay was immunoSEQ multiplex PCR. Of approximately 44,000 clones detected, just under 95% appear once; the ten largest clones hold about 1.6%. Material: tumor tissue, obtained after IRX-2 immunotherapy. These receptors came from a human donor with breast cancer.

The CDR3 loop is CASSLRVLATTGELFF. For the CDR3, the DNA is TGTGCCAGCAGCTTGAGGGTGCTAGCCACCACCGGGGAGCTGTTTTTT. The V and J genes are TRBV7-3 and TRBJ2-2; possibly TRBD2 for D (5 bases). V was pared by 3 bases and J by 4 bases, with 15 bases between. This CDR3 comprises 16 residues. Germline V lookup: CDR1 SGHTA, CDR2 FQGTGA.

The chain employs TRBV7-9 and TRBJ2-1; 9 nucleotides align to TRBD2. The V and J ends lost 2 bases and 4 bases, in that order; junction bases with no gene match: 6. The CDR3 has 16 amino acids. The V gene's germline CDR1 is SEHNR and CDR2 FQNEAQ (reference sequence). CDR3 bases: TGTGCCAGCAGCTTATCCGGGACTAGCCATTACAATGAGCAGTTCTTC. Translating it yields CASSLSGTSHYNEQFF.

The chain links TRBV5-1 to TRBJ1-2; 9 bases match TRBD1. The CDR3 consists of 13 residues. V gave up 4 bases and J gave up 7 bases; unmatched junction bases: 5. The germline gives CDR1 SGHRS, CDR2 YFSETQ. The CDR3 region is CASSGQGSAGYTF. In nucleotides, the CDR3 is TGCGCCAGCAGCGGACAGGGGTCGGCTGGCTACACCTTC.

The chain couples TRBV29-1 to TRBJ1-2; D is perhaps TRBD1 (5 bases). Per the germline V gene, CDR1 is SQVTM and CDR2 is ANQGSEA. There are 11 residues in the CDR3. V dropped 7 bases and J dropped 8 bases, with 14 bases sitting between them. In nucleotides, the CDR3 is TGCAGCGCCCGGGAAGGGGACGGCTACACCTTC. Translating it yields CSAREGDGYTF.

This clone appeared a single time. The CDR3 loop reads CASRVGEGDEQFF. For the CDR3, the DNA is TGTGCCAGCAGGGTTGGGGAAGGGGATGAGCAGTTCTTC. V is TRBV21-1 and J is TRBJ2-1; the table's D call TRBD1 went unverified against the DNA. TRBV21-1 is a known pseudogene. The CDR3 is 13 amino acids.

The chain links TRBV11-3 to TRBJ2-1; the match to TRBD2 covers 7 bases. V was pared by 1 base and J by 4 bases, with 1 base of the junction left unmatched. The V gene's germline CDR1 is SGHNT and CDR2 YENEEA. The CDR3 is made up of 14 amino acids. In nucleotides, the CDR3 is TGTGCCAGCAGCTTAGCGGGAGGATACAATGAGCAGTTCTTC. It is translated as CASSLAGGYNEQFF. Combining the CDR3 with reference TRBV11-3 and TRBJ2-1 gives the whole variable domain EAGVVQSPRYKIIEKKQPVAFWCNPISGHNTLYWYLQNLGQGPELLIRYENEEAVDDSQLPKDRFSAERLKGVDSTLKIQPAELGDSAVYLCASSLAGGYNEQFFGPGTRLTVL.

The chain joins TRBV7-9 to TRBJ2-2; 9 nucleotides agree with TRBD1. CDR1 is SEHNR, CDR2 FQNEAQ, per germline (reference sequence). CDR3 size: 18 residues. Trimming took 5 bases from V and 5 from J; bases not matched to a gene: 15. The CDR3 loop is CASSAKLQGAMNTGELFF. The CDR3, as DNA: TGTGCCAGCAGCGCAAAACTACAGGGGGCTATGAATACCGGGGAGCTGTTTTTT.

The chain combines TRBV2 with TRBJ1-4, with D perhaps TRBD1 (6 bases). Germline V gene data show CDR1 as SNHLY and CDR2 as FYNNEI. Trimming took 6 bases from V and 1 from J, leaving 12 bases between them. The CDR3 is 15 amino acids. The CDR3 nucleotides read TGTGCCAGCAGACGTTACAGGGAAACTAATGAAAAACTGTTTTTT. Its protein product is CASRRYRETNEKLFF. Full variable domain (missing parts from reference TRBV2 and TRBJ1-4): EPEVTQTPSHQVTQMGQEVILRCVPISNHLYFYWYRQILGQKVEFLVSFYNNEISEKSEIFDDQFSVERPDGSNFTLKIRSTKLEDSAMYFCASRRYRETNEKLFFGSGTQLSVL.

The chain employs TRBV7-8 and TRBJ2-6; no clear D. The CDR3 loop spans 14 amino acids. Trimming took off 9 bases at V and 0 bases at J, with 9 bases between the two ends. Per the germline V gene, CDR1 is SGHVS and CDR2 is FQNEAQ. The CDR3 loop is CASDASSGANVLTF. Here the CDR3 DNA reads TGTGCCAGTGATGCCTCCTCTGGGGCCAACGTCCTGACTTTC.

The chain carries TRBV28 and TRBJ2-5, with TRBD2 as a possible D gene (6 bases). The ends were cut back, 2 bases at V and 2 bases at J, with 12 bases in the middle. CDR3 length equals 15 residues. The V gene's germline CDR1 is MDHEN and CDR2 SYDVKM. CDR3 nucleotides: TGTGCCAGCAGTTTAAGGTTAGCGGAGCAAGAGACCCAGTACTTC. Amino acid sequence: CASSLRLAEQETQYF.

CDR3 DNA: TGTGCCAGTAGTATAGTCGGGGGGCCACAGCATTTT. Translated: CASSIVGGPQHF. V is TRBV19 and J is TRBJ1-5, with D possibly being TRBD1 (6 bases). CDR1 and CDR2 (germline): LNHDA, SQIVND (reference sequence). This CDR3 is built from 12 residues. Trimming took off 1 base at V and 13 bases at J, with 11 bases between the two ends.

This chain connects TRBV6-5 to TRBJ1-6; 7 bases match TRBD1. The germline V gene encodes CDR1 MNHEY and CDR2 SVGAGI. J gave up 8 bases and V 7 bases, and 11 bases lay outside the gene matches. This CDR3 has 15 amino acids. CDR3 amino acids: CASTSRGGSDSPLHF. Here the CDR3 DNA reads TGTGCCAGCACTTCCCGAGGGGGCTCGGATTCACCCCTCCACTTT.

V is TRBV29-1 and J is TRBJ2-7; 8 nucleotides match TRBD1. Germline V gives CDR1 SQVTM, CDR2 ANQGSEA. V shed 8 bases, J shed 1 base, and the junction held 4 bases outside the gene matches. CDR3 length equals 12 residues. The CDR3 DNA follows: TGCAGCTTCAGGACAGGGTCCTACGAGCAGTACTTC. Amino acids: CSFRTGSYEQYF.

The chain uses TRBV19 and TRBJ1-4, with D possibly TRBD1 on 5 matching bases. Germline V gives CDR1 LNHDA, CDR2 SQIVND (reference sequence). The CDR3 loop spans 15 amino acids. V lost 6 bases and J lost 5, with 16 bases in between. CDR3 region: CASRMQGGENEKLFF. In nucleotides, the CDR3 is TGTGCCAGTAGAATGCAGGGTGGGGAAAATGAAAAACTGTTTTTT.

The rearrangement links TRBV5-5 to TRBJ2-5, with TRBD1 matching 7 bases. From germline, CDR1 is SGHKS and CDR2 YYEKEE (reference sequence). Trimming cost V 3 bases and J 4 bases; bases outside gene matches: 6. This CDR3 spans 14 amino acids. The CDR3 coding sequence is TGTGCCAGCAGCTCTCCGACAGGGCCAGAGACCCAGTACTTC. It translates to CASSSPTGPETQYF. Full variable domain (rest looked up from reference TRBV5-5 and TRBJ2-5): DAGVTQSPTHLIKTRGQQVTLRCSPISGHKSVSWYQQVLGQGPQFIFQYYEKEERGRGNFPDRFSARQFPNYSSELNVNALLLGDSALYLCASSSPTGPETQYFGPGTRLLVL.

This clone came up once. This chain joins TRBV7-9 and TRBJ1-2, with 7 bases lining up with TRBD1. The CDR3 covers 14 residues. The junction had 8 bases not matched to a gene; V was cut back by 5 bases and J by 5 bases. Germline V gene data show CDR1 as SEHNR and CDR2 as FQNEAQ (reference sequence). In DNA form, the CDR3 reads TGTGCCAGCAGCCCCACCGGGACAGCGTATGGCTACACCTTC. Translating it yields CASSPTGTAYGYTF.

The chain combines TRBV7-2 with TRBJ2-6; D not certain. Deletions cut 4 bases from V and 2 bases from J, with 0 bases between. Looked up from germline, CDR1 is SGHTA and CDR2 is FQGNSA. The CDR3 loop spans 12 amino acids. CDR3 loop: CASSSGANVLTF. The CDR3 DNA sequence: TGTGCCAGCAGCTCTGGGGCCAACGTCCTGACTTTC.

This clone was detected only once. CDR3 sequence: CASTRDTEAFF. CDR3 DNA: TGTGCCAGCACTCGGGACACTGAAGCTTTCTTT. The V call is TRBV28, the J call TRBJ1-1; D is ambiguous. The germline gives CDR1 MDHEN, CDR2 SYDVKM. There are 11 residues in the CDR3. Trimming took off 7 bases at V and 3 bases at J, with 6 bases between the two ends.

The rearrangement joins TRBV9 to TRBJ2-3, with 9 bases lining up with TRBD2. This CDR3 is built from 18 residues. Per germline, CDR1 SGDLS and CDR2 YYNGEE. V shed 0 bases, J shed 2 bases, and the junction held 10 bases outside the gene matches. The CDR3 loop reads CASSVGASAGGHTDTQYF. As DNA, the CDR3 is TGTGCCAGCAGCGTAGGGGCCTCTGCGGGGGGGCACACAGATACGCAGTATTTT.

The genes are TRBV6-5 and TRBJ1-1; D unclear. The V and J ends lost 6 bases and 4 bases respectively, with 12 bases between them. Germline-derived CDR1 and CDR2 are MNHEY and SVGAGI. The CDR3 is made up of 13 amino acids. The CDR3 spells CASSPRPGTEAFF. The CDR3 DNA reads as TGTGCCAGCAGCCCGCGACCGGGCACTGAAGCTTTCTTT.

The CDR3 spells CASSLFGGLGELFF. The CDR3 DNA follows: TGTGCCAGCAGCTTGTTCGGGGGGCTCGGGGAGCTGTTTTTT. The genes are TRBV5-4 and TRBJ2-2; tentatively, D is TRBD2 (7 bases). The V gene lost 1 base and the J gene lost 7 bases, with 11 bases spanning the gap. Germline assignment: CDR1 SGHNT and CDR2 YYREEE (reference sequence). This CDR3 is built from 14 residues.

The chain joins TRBV15 to TRBJ1-4; D gene ambiguous. Looked up from germline, CDR1 is LNHNV and CDR2 is YYDKDF (reference sequence). The CDR3 length is 16 residues. With 1 base removed from V and 1 base from J, the gap between germline ends came to 10 bases. DNA for the CDR3: TGTGCCACCAGCAGAGGTTTGCGTGGAACTAATGAAAAACTGTTTTTT. Translated: CATSRGLRGTNEKLFF.

CDR3 DNA: TGTGCCAGCAGCTTAAGTGGGCAGTTCACCGGGGAGCTGTTTTTT. Encoded protein: CASSLSGQFTGELFF. V usage is TRBV7-3 and J usage is TRBJ2-2; D is uncertain. This CDR3 comprises 15 residues. V was pared by 1 base and J by 4 bases, with 10 bases between. Per the germline V gene, CDR1 is SGHTA and CDR2 is FQGTGA.

The J gene is TRBJ2-7, the V gene TRBV21-1. TRBV21-1 is a recognized pseudogene. The CDR3 spans 12 residues. In DNA, the CDR3 is TGTGCCAGCAGCAAAGGTGGAAACGAGCAGTACTTC. It translates to CASSKGGNEQYF.